The 23 T cell receptor beta chains presented below share a single source sample, sequenced in a study of blood T cell repertoires in COVID-19. The table came from immunoSEQ multiplex PCR; TCRdb's copy has only in-frame clones and leaves some out. The data show hundreds of thousands of clones, with approximately 86% seen just once and about 6.3% held by the top ten. What was sequenced was PBMCs or T cells enriched from blood (not recorded which). The receptors here all came from a woman aged 25-40 years with acute COVID-19.

This clone was observed a few times. The gene calls are TRBV7-2 and TRBJ1-2, with a tentative D call TRBD1 (6 bases). This CDR3 contains 14 residues. From germline, CDR1 is SGHTA and CDR2 FQGNSA. The V and J ends lost 5 bases and 11 bases respectively, with 21 bases between them. The CDR3: CASSLWTASLGYTF. The CDR3 region has the DNA TGTGCCAGCAGCCTATGGACAGCCTCGCTCGGATACACCTTC.

As DNA, the CDR3 is TGTGCCAGCAGCGTAGTCGGTAGCGGGAGCTTACGAGAGACCCAGTACTTC. This codes for CASSVVGSGSLRETQYF. V and J are TRBV9 and TRBJ2-5, with TRBD2 matching over 9 bases. Unmatched junction bases numbered 10, after V lost 0 bases and J lost 4 bases. The CDR3 spans 17 residues. Germline V gene lookup returns CDR1 SGDLS and CDR2 YYNGEE.

The chain links TRBV28 to TRBJ2-1, with 8 bases lining up with TRBD2. This CDR3 comprises 14 residues. Germline V gene data show CDR1 as MDHEN and CDR2 as SYDVKM. After removal of 7 bases from V and 7 bases from J, the junction contained 9 bases not matched to a gene. The CDR3 region has the DNA TGTGCCAGCATAAGCGGGAGCAATTTGAATGAGCAGTTCTTC. Translating gives CASISGSNLNEQFF.

The chain carries TRBV5-1 and TRBJ2-7, with D tentatively TRBD2 (7 bases). The CDR3 totals 17 residues. Looked up from germline, CDR1 is SGHRS and CDR2 is YFSETQ. With 4 bases removed from V and 2 bases from J, the gap between germline ends came to 22 bases. Here the CDR3 DNA reads TGCGCCAGCAGCCAAGGACTAGGGGGAGGATCGGCCTACGAGCAGTACTTC. Translating it yields CASSQGLGGGSAYEQYF.

The chain combines TRBV19 with TRBJ2-1, with D maybe TRBD2 (6 bases). V shed 3 bases and J shed 2 bases, with 8 bases lying between them. CDR1 is LNHDA, CDR2 SQIVND, per germline (reference sequence). The CDR3 runs to 14 residues. In nucleotides, the CDR3 is TGTGCCAGTAGTATCGTAGCGGCCTACAATGAGCAGTTCTTC. It yields the protein CASSIVAAYNEQFF.

This clone was recorded a few times. The chain links TRBV5-1 to TRBJ1-2; TRBD1 aligns across 12 bases. Germline V gene lookup returns CDR1 SGHRS and CDR2 YFSETQ. The ends lost 3 bases at V and 3 bases at J; junction bases unmatched: 6. The CDR3 runs to 16 residues. The CDR3 bases are TGCGCCAGCAGCTCCGGGACAGGGGGCATTGACTATGGCTACACCTTC. This gives the protein CASSSGTGGIDYGYTF.

V usage is TRBV27 and J usage is TRBJ2-3; D remains unclear. The CDR3 is 15 amino acids. Germline CDR1 MNHEY, CDR2 SMNVEV (reference sequence). Trimming cost V 2 bases and J 0 bases, with 9 bases left between them. The CDR3 coding sequence is TGTGCCAGCAGTTTAGATTCGACTAGCACAGATACGCAGTATTTT. Translating it yields CASSLDSTSTDTQYF.

This clone was observed at least ten times. The V and J genes are TRBV27 and TRBJ1-6; 8 bases are shared with TRBD1. The ends lost 4 bases at V and 9 bases at J; junction bases unmatched: 8. Germline-derived CDR1 and CDR2 are MNHEY and SMNVEV (reference sequence). The CDR3 extends over 15 amino acids. The chain's CDR3 is CASSSPGTGGSPLHF. The CDR3 region has the DNA TGTGCCAGCAGTTCCCCGGGGACAGGCGGTTCACCCCTCCACTTT.

This clone was counted a single time. J is TRBJ1-2 and V is TRBV5-5; D remains unclear. From germline, CDR1 is SGHKS and CDR2 YYEKEE (reference sequence). Trimming took 3 bases from V and 5 from J, leaving 8 bases between them. There are 12 residues in the CDR3. The CDR3 coding sequence is TGTGCCAGCAGCTCAACTGAATATGGCTACACCTTC. It translates to CASSSTEYGYTF. The full variable domain, with the rest looked up from reference TRBV5-5 and TRBJ1-2, is DAGVTQSPTHLIKTRGQQVTLRCSPISGHKSVSWYQQVLGQGPQFIFQYYEKEERGRGNFPDRFSARQFPNYSSELNVNALLLGDSALYLCASSSTEYGYTFGSGTRLTVV.

This clone appeared once. This chain links TRBV18 with TRBJ2-1; TRBD1 matches 9 bases. Germline V gives CDR1 KGHSH, CDR2 LQKENI. The CDR3 extends over 12 amino acids. Trimming cost V 3 bases and J 16 bases; bases outside gene matches: 7. The CDR3 nucleotides are TGTGCCAGCTCACCCACGGGACAGGGAAGCTTCTTC. This encodes CASSPTGQGSFF. Complete variable domain (other parts from reference TRBV18 and TRBJ2-1): NAGVMQNPRHLVRRRGQEARLRCSPMKGHSHVYWYRQLPEEGLKFMVYLQKENIIDESGMPKERFSAEFPKEGPSILRIQQVVRGDSAAYFCASSPTGQGSFFGPGTRLTVL.

The chain uses TRBV27 and TRBJ2-3; tentatively, D is TRBD2 (6 bases). V was clipped by 4 bases and J by 2 bases, with 10 bases between them. CDR1 is MNHEY, CDR2 SMNVEV, per germline (reference sequence). The CDR3 length is 14 residues. The CDR3 DNA is TGTGCCAGCAGTTACGGGGGAGTCACAGATACGCAGTATTTT. This codes for CASSYGGVTDTQYF.

The genes are TRBV6-1 and TRBJ1-1, with TRBD1 matching over 7 bases. With 1 base clipped from V and 1 base from J, the junction kept 3 bases outside the gene matches. CDR1 is MNHNS and CDR2 is SASEGT in the germline V gene. The CDR3 spans 15 residues. CDR3 sequence reads: CASSEGGTENTEAFF. The CDR3 coding sequence is TGTGCCAGCAGTGAAGGTGGGACAGAGAACACTGAAGCTTTCTTT.

The genes are TRBV27 and TRBJ1-2, with a possible D match to TRBD1 (5 bases). The CDR3 runs 15 residues. The V and J ends lost 3 bases and 1 base respectively, with 12 bases between them. Germline V gene sequence: CDR1 MNHEY, CDR2 SMNVEV (reference sequence). CDR3 DNA sequence: TGTGCCAGCAGTTTTGCCCCAAGGGGTAACTATGGCTACACCTTC. Amino acids: CASSFAPRGNYGYTF.

The chain uses TRBV29-1 and TRBJ1-2; no firm D call. V was pared by 0 bases and J by 8 bases, with 13 bases between. The CDR3 is 13 amino acids. Germline CDR1 is SQVTM and CDR2 is ANQGSEA. This chain's CDR3 is CSVEDTDRHGYTF. CDR3 in DNA: TGCAGCGTTGAAGATACAGACCGCCACGGCTACACCTTC.

The V and J genes are TRBV23-1 and TRBJ1-2; 7 bases map to TRBD1. TRBV23-1 is treated as an ORF (open reading frame) with a function not yet certain. J was trimmed by 3 bases and V by 2 bases; bases with no gene match: 12. The CDR3 has 17 amino acids. CDR3 in DNA: TGCGCCAGCAGTCAAGGCTCGTTGGAAGGGGGCGACTATGGCTACACCTTC. Its protein product is CASSQGSLEGGDYGYTF.

This sequence joins TRBV7-5 and TRBJ2-7; TRBD1, the table's D call, was not compared with the DNA. TRBV7-5 is given as a pseudogene. The CDR3 is 19 residues long. CDR3 DNA sequence: TGTGCCAGAAGCTTAGGATGGACAGGGGAGTCTAAGTTCTCCTACGAGCAGTACTTC. Residues: CARSLGWTGESKFSYEQYF.

This sequence joins TRBV7-9 and TRBJ2-1, with D possibly matching TRBD1 (6 bases). The germline gives CDR1 SEHNR, CDR2 FQNEAQ (reference sequence). The length of the CDR3 is 17 residues. Between the trimmed V and J ends, which lost 5 bases and 3 bases, there was a span of 20 bases. CDR3 sequence reads: CASSPRVPGTYYNEQFF. As DNA, the CDR3 is TGTGCCAGCAGCCCTCGAGTCCCGGGGACATACTACAATGAGCAGTTCTTC.

This clone was seen at least ten times. V is TRBV2 and J is TRBJ1-3; D unclear. The germline V and J ends were trimmed by 5 bases and 4 bases, with 12 bases remaining between them. CDR3 length equals 14 residues. Germline V gene lookup returns CDR1 SNHLY and CDR2 FYNNEI. This CDR3 reads CASSPETQGNTIYF. For the CDR3, the DNA is TGTGCCAGCAGTCCCGAAACTCAAGGAAACACCATATATTTT.

CDR3 sequence (DNA): TGTGCTAGTGGTCCCGGGACAGGGGTGATCGAGCAGTACTTC. This translates into CASGPGTGVIEQYF. This rearrangement joins TRBV12-5 to TRBJ2-7; 10 nucleotides agree with TRBD1. Trimming took 5 bases from V and 6 from J; bases not matched to a gene: 7. Germline loops: CDR1 LGHNT, CDR2 FRNRAP. The CDR3 contains 14 residues.

V is TRBV6-2 or TRBV6-3 and J is TRBJ1-1; possible D gene TRBD1, 5 bases. Trimming shortened V by 2 bases and J by 3 bases, and 16 bases separated the two germline ends. Germline V lookup: CDR1 MNHEY, CDR2 SVGEGT. CDR3 length equals 16 residues. The CDR3 is CASSYVGLRGDTEAFF. The CDR3 DNA reads as TGTGCCAGCAGTTACGTAGGACTCCGGGGGGACACTGAAGCTTTCTTT.

For the CDR3, the DNA is TGTGCCAGCAGCTTAAGGCAGGGACAGGTCTACGAGCAGTACTTC. Encoded protein: CASSLRQGQVYEQYF. The gene calls are TRBV7-3 and TRBJ2-7; 8 bases agree with TRBD1. CDR3 length: 15 residues. Germline lookup yields CDR1 SGHTA and CDR2 FQGTGA. V shed 1 base and J 3 bases; nucleotides not matched to a gene: 5. The whole variable domain, filled in from reference TRBV7-3 and TRBJ2-7, reads GAGVSQTPSNKVTEKGKYVELRCDPISGHTALYWYRQSLGQGPEFLIYFQGTGAADDSGLPNDRFFAVRPEGSVSTLKIQRTERGDSAVYLCASSLRQGQVYEQYFGPGTRLTVT.

The chain recombines TRBV7-3 with TRBJ2-7, with 8 bases fitting TRBD2. Trimming at V came to 2 bases and at J to 4 bases, leaving 4 bases not matched to a gene. CDR3 size: 14 residues. From germline, CDR1 is SGHTA and CDR2 FQGTGA. The CDR3 loop reads CASSLGGTSYEQYF. Here the CDR3 DNA reads TGTGCCAGCAGCTTAGGGGGGACTAGTTACGAGCAGTACTTC.

This clone was recorded only once. V is TRBV30 and J is TRBJ1-6, with D possibly being TRBD1 (6 bases). Germline CDR1 is GTSNPN and CDR2 is SVGIG (reference sequence). The CDR3 contains 15 residues. The ends were cut back, 5 bases at V and 8 bases at J, with 19 bases in the middle. The CDR3 DNA is TGTGCCTGGTCCACGGGGGGCCCCGGGGATTCACCCCTCCACTTT. Protein: CAWSTGGPGDSPLHF.